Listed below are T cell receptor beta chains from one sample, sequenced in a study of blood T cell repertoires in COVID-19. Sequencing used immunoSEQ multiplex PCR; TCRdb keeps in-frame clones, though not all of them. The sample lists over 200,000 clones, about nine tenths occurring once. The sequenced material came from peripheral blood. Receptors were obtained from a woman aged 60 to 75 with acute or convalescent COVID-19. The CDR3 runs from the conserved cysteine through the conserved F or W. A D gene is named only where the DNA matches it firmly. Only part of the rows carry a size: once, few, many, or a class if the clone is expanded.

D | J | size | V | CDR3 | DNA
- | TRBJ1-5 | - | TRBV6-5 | CASSYEGGRPQHF | TGTGCCAGCAGTTACGAAGGGGGTAGGCCCCAGCATTTT
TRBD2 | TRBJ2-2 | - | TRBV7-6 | CASSSWTSGRHTGELFF | TGTGCCAGCAGCTCCTGGACTAGCGGGAGGCACACCGGGGAGCTGTTTTTT
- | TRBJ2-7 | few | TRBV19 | CASSIGAGRAYEQYF | TGTGCCAGTAGTATAGGTGCGGGACGGGCCTACGAGCAGTACTTC
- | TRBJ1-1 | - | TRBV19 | CASSRVGGNTEAFF | TGTGCCAGTAGTCGCGTTGGAGGGAACACTGAAGCTTTCTTT
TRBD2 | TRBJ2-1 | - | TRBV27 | CASCVSSGGLGNEQFF | TGTGCCAGCTGTGTTTCTAGCGGGGGGCTGGGCAATGAGCAGTTCTTC
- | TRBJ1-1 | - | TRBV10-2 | CASIPVGEATEAFF | TGCGCCAGCATTCCGGTCGGGGAGGCCACTGAAGCTTTCTTT
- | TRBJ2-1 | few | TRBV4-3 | CASSPTQAASTYNEQFF | TGCGCCAGCAGCCCCACCCAGGCGGCTAGCACATACAATGAGCAGTTCTTC
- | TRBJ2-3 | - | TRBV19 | CASIQTSTDTQYF | TGTGCCAGTATTCAGACTAGCACAGATACGCAGTATTTT
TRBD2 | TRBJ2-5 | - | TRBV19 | CASSLLAGGETQYF | TGTGCCAGTAGTTTGTTAGCGGGGGGAGAGACCCAGTACTTC
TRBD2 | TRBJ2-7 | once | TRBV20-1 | CSASRLAGQNYEQYF | TGCAGTGCTAGTCGTCTAGCGGGCCAGAACTACGAGCAGTACTTC
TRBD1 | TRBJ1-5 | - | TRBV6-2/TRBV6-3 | CASSDRGSNSNQPQHF | TGTGCCAGCAGTGACAGGGGATCTAATAGCAATCAGCCCCAGCATTTT
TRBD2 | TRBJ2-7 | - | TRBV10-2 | CASTAGVAYEQYF | TGCGCCAGCACGGCGGGGGTTGCCTACGAGCAGTACTTC
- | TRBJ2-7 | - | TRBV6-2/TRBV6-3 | CASSYSTDARGGYEQYF | TGTGCCAGCAGTTACTCTACCGACGCCCGGGGTGGCTACGAGCAGTACTTC
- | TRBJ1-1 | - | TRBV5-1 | CASSTRPDGGTEAFF | TGCGCCAGCAGCACGAGACCGGACGGAGGCACTGAAGCTTTCTTT
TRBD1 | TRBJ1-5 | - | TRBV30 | CAWSPGQFNQPQHF | TGTGCCTGGAGTCCGGGACAGTTCAATCAGCCCCAGCATTTT
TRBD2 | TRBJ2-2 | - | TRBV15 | CATSRNKRGWTGELFF | TGTGCCACCAGCAGGAACAAGCGGGGGTGGACCGGGGAGCTGTTTTTT
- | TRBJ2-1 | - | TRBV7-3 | CASSPRRGEQFF | TGTGCCAGCAGCCCCCGACGCGGTGAGCAGTTCTTC
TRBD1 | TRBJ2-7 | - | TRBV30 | CAWSGTGTYEQYF | TGTGCCTGGAGTGGGACAGGAACCTACGAGCAGTACTTC
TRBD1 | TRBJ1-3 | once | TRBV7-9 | CASSTGTGKGGNTIYF | TGTGCCAGCAGCACTGGGACAGGAAAGGGGGGAAACACCATATATTTT
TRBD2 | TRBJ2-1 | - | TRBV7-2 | CASSLGRTSGGNEQFF | TGTGCCAGCAGCTTAGGGAGGACTAGCGGGGGGAATGAGCAGTTCTTC
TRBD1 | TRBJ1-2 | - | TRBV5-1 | CASSLTTGGGYTF | TGCGCCAGCAGCTTGACGACAGGGGGTGGCTACACCTTC
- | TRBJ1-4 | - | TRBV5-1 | CASSDDRLGKLFF | TGCGCCAGCAGCGATGATCGACTTGGAAAACTGTTTTTT
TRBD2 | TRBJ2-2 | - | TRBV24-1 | CATSGLAAGELFF | TGTGCCACCAGCGGACTAGCTGCCGGGGAGCTGTTTTTT
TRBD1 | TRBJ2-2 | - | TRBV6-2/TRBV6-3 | CASSYSDRESLPGELFF | TGTGCCAGCAGTTACTCAGACAGGGAATCCCTACCCGGGGAGCTGTTTTTT
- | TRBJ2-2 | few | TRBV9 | CASSVYPLAENTGELFF | TGTGCCAGCAGCGTTTACCCTCTAGCAGAGAACACCGGGGAGCTGTTTTTT
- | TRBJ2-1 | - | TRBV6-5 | CASSRVGDEQFF | TGTGCCAGCAGCAGGGTTGGTGATGAGCAGTTCTTC
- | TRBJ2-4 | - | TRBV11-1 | CASSLARGRGYF | TGTGCCAGCAGCTTAGCGCGGGGACGGGGGTACTTC
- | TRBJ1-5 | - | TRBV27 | CASSRRGGVIGNQPQHF | TGTGCCAGCAGCCGACGGGGAGGAGTGATAGGAAATCAGCCCCAGCATTTT
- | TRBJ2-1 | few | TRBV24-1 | CATSDRPRNEQFF | TGTGCCACCAGTGATCGGCCCAGGAATGAGCAGTTCTTC
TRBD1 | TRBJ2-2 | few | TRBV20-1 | CSASGDRGRGGELFF | TGCAGTGCTAGTGGGGACAGGGGGCGCGGCGGGGAGCTGTTTTTT
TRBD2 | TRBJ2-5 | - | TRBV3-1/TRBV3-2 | CASSLGTSGGTIKTQYF | TGTGCCAGCAGCCTTGGGACTAGCGGGGGGACTATTAAGACCCAGTACTTC
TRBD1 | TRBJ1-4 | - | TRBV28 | CASSLPGQVNEKLFF | TGTGCCAGCAGTCTACCGGGACAGGTCAATGAAAAACTGTTTTTT
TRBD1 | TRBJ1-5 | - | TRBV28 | CASRGTGAVGNQPQHF | TGTGCCAGCAGGGGAACAGGGGCGGTTGGCAATCAGCCCCAGCATTTT
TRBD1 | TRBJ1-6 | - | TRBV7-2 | CASSTTGGSSPLHF | TGTGCCAGCAGCACGACAGGGGGAAGCTCACCCCTCCACTTT
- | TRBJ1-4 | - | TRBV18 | CASSPLAATNEKLFF | TGTGCCAGCTCACCGCTGGCAGCAACTAATGAAAAACTGTTTTTT
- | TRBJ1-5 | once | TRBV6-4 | CASSDSMGQPQHF | TGTGCCAGCAGTGACTCGATGGGCCAGCCCCAGCATTTT
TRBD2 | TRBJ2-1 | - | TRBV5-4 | CASSAPLAPYNEQFF | TGTGCCAGCAGCGCCCCACTAGCGCCTTACAATGAGCAGTTCTTC
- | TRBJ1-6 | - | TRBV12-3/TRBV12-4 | CASSFDNNSPLHF | TGTGCCAGCAGTTTCGACAACAATTCACCCCTCCACTTT
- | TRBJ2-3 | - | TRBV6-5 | CASSYSRGRGTDTQYF | TGTGCCAGCAGTTACTCGCGGGGGCGAGGCACAGATACGCAGTATTTT
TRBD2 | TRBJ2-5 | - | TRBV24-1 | CATSEARTSGVKETQYF | TGTGCCACCAGTGAAGCGAGGACTAGCGGGGTAAAAGAGACCCAGTACTTC
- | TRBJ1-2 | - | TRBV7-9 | CASSLGGITYGYTF | TGTGCCAGCAGCTTAGGAGGGATTACCTATGGCTACACCTTC
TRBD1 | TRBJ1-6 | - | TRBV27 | CASSPVDRVTDNSPLHF | TGTGCCAGCAGCCCGGTCGACAGGGTAACGGATAATTCACCCCTCCACTTT
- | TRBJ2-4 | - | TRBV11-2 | CASSLALGGLAKNIQYF | TGTGCCAGCAGCTTAGCCCTCGGGGGTCTAGCCAAAAACATTCAGTACTTC
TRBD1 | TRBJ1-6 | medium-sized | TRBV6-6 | CASSPTGGISPLHF | TGTGCCAGCAGTCCAACAGGGGGTATATCACCCCTCCACTTT
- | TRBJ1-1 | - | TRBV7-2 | CASSLVPAALNTEAFF | TGTGCCAGCAGCTTAGTCCCGGCAGCGCTGAACACTGAAGCTTTCTTT
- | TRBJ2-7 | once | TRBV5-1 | CASSRDSLNEQYF | TGCGCCAGCAGCCGAGACAGTCTTAACGAGCAGTACTTC
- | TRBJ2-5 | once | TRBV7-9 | CASSLGRGGAYQETQYF | TGTGCCAGCAGCTTAGGACGTGGGGGCGCTTATCAAGAGACCCAGTACTTC
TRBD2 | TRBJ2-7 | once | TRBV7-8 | CASSLIAGLLGNEQYF | TGTGCCAGCAGCTTAATAGCGGGTCTTCTAGGCAACGAGCAGTACTTC
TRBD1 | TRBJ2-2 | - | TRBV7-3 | CASSFRDRALTGELFF | TGTGCCAGCAGCTTCAGGGACAGGGCTCTCACCGGGGAGCTGTTTTTT
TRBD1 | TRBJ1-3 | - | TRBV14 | CASSQLTGGRQISGNTIYF | TGTGCCAGCAGCCAGCTGACAGGGGGCCGCCAAATCTCTGGAAACACCATATATTTT
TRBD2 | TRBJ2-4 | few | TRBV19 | CASSPGGNIQYF | TGTGCCAGTAGCCCGGGGGGAAACATTCAGTACTTC
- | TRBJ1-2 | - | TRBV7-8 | CASSLVQAGEINGYTF | TGTGCCAGCAGCTTAGTTCAGGCGGGCGAAATAAATGGCTACACCTTC
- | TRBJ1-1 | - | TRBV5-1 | CASSFTMNTEAFF | TGCGCCAGCAGCTTTACAATGAACACTGAAGCTTTCTTT
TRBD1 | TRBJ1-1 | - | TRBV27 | CASSTPGTANTEAFF | TGTGCCAGCAGTACACCCGGGACAGCGAACACTGAAGCTTTCTTT
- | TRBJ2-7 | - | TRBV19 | CASRDDRFHEQYF | TGTGCCAGTAGAGACGACAGGTTCCACGAGCAGTACTTC